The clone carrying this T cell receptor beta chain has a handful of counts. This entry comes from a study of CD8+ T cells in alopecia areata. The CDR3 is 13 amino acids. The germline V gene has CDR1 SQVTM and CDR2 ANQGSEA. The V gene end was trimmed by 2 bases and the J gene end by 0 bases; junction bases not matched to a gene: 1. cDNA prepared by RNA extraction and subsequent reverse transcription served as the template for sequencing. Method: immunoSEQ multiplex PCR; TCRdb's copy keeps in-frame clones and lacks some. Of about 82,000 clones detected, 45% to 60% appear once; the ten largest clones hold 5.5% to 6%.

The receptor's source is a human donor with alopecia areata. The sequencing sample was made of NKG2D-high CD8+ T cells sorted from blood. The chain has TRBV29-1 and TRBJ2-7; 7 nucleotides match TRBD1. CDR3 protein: CSVEWDSSYEQYF. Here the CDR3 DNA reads TGCAGCGTTGAATGGGACAGCTCCTACGAGCAGTACTTC.